This T cell receptor (beta chain) was profiled in a study of response to subunit inactivated influenza vaccine. The CDR3 contains 14 residues. Trimming removed 5 bases at V and 3 bases at J, with 14 bases between. CDR1 and CDR2 (germline): MNHEY, SMNVEV (reference sequence). Of note for this clonotype: The antigen remains undetermined.

Findings of the study overall: With each seasonal influenza vaccination, the authors suggested, few new T cells are recruited.

TCRdb analysed the RT-PCR reads with MiXCR anew, one entry per CDR3 protein. The data contain 150,000 or so distinct CDR3 sequences, 9.5% to 12% of them singletons. The rearrangement uses TRBV27 and TRBJ2-7; D could derive from TRBD1 or TRBD2 (6 bases each). The sequence came from a man aged 45 to 70 who received an inactivated influenza vaccine. This specimen consisted of CD8+ T cells sorted from PBMCs, obtained roughly 24 months after vaccination. The CDR3 region is CASSRGPSGYEQYF. The DNA of the CDR3 is TGTGCCAGCAGTCGGGGGCCGTCGGGCTACGAGCAGTACTTC.